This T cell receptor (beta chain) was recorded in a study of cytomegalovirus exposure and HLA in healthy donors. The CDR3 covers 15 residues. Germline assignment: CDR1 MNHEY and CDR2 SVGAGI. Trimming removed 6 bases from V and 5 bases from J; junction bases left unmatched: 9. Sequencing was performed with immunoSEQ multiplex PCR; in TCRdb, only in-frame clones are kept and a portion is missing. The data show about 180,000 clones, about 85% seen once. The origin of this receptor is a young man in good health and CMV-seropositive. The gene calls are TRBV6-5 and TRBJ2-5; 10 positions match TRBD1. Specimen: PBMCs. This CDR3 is CASSPGTGEVETQYF. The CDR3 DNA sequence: TGTGCCAGCAGCCCGGGGACAGGGGAAGTGGAGACCCAGTACTTC.